This record covers a single T cell receptor (beta chain). Its antigen is not known. The sample comes from a study of cytomegalovirus exposure and HLA in healthy donors. Study-wide context: The same platform as the approximately 670 first-cohort repertoires was used for the 120 or so validation repertoires, a later analysis reported.

Trimming pared 2 bases from V and 6 bases from J, leaving 11 bases between. Per germline, CDR1 MNHEY and CDR2 SMNVEV (reference sequence). This CDR3 contains 13 residues. Here immunoSEQ multiplex PCR was the method, and the copy in TCRdb shows in-frame clones only, minus some. Among roughly 150,000 clones listed, approximately 84% were seen once. Findings and caveats of the study: Under in vitro conditions, three CMV-associated chains were confirmed as specific for CMV antigens.

The chain is built from TRBV27 and TRBJ2-7, with D perhaps matching TRBD1 (5 bases). Sequenced sample: PBMCs. The sequence derives from a man aged 25-45 years in good health and CMV-seropositive. The CDR3 here is CASSLVQGSEQYF. The CDR3 region has the DNA TGTGCCAGCAGTTTAGTGCAGGGTAGCGAGCAGTACTTC.